Shown below are 31 T cell receptor beta chains from a single sample sequenced in a study of cytomegalovirus exposure and HLA in healthy donors. The PCR made use of 60 Vbeta and 13 Jbeta primers. Libraries were prepared by immunoSEQ multiplex PCR; TCRdb keeps only in-frame clonotypes and omits some of them. The table lists about 80,000 clones, approximately 67% of them singletons. Sequencing used PBMCs. These receptor sequences come from a male donor in good health and CMV-seropositive.

This clone appeared a single time. The rearrangement links TRBV28 to TRBJ2-1; 10 bases fit TRBD2. The CDR3 totals 16 residues. Looked up from germline, CDR1 is MDHEN and CDR2 is SYDVKM. V lost 8 bases to trimming and J lost 4 bases; unmatched junction nucleotides: 11. CDR3 sequence reads: CASGYSGRDRYNEQFF. The DNA for the CDR3 is TGTGCCAGCGGGTACAGCGGGAGGGATAGATACAATGAGCAGTTCTTC. Filled out from reference TRBV28 and TRBJ2-1, the complete variable domain reads DVKVTQSSRYLVKRTGEKVFLECVQDMDHENMFWYRQDPGLGLRLIYFSYDVKMKEKGDIPEGYSVSREKKERFSLILESASTNQTSMYLCASGYSGRDRYNEQFFGPGTRLTVL.

This chain joins TRBV29-1 and TRBJ2-3, with a tentative D call TRBD2 (5 bases). The CDR3 sequence is 11 residues long. CDR1 is SQVTM and CDR2 is ANQGSEA in the germline V gene. V was shortened by 4 bases and J by 5 bases, with 7 bases between the two germline ends. CDR3 sequence reads: CSVVGIDTQYF. In DNA form, the CDR3 reads TGCAGCGTTGTCGGGATAGATACGCAGTATTTT.

With respect to this clone: Germline is not matched at one junction end, which may reflect a read error. Other DNA sequences from this sample encode an identical CDR3 as well. The chain combines TRBV2 with TRBJ2-2, with 10 bases identical to TRBD1. The CDR3 covers 15 residues. Germline CDR1 reads SNHLY; CDR2 reads FYNNEI. The CDR3 protein is CASSERTGGTGELFF. In nucleotides, the CDR3 is TGCGCCAGCAGTGAAAGGACAGGGGGGACCGGGGAGCTGTTTTTT.

The V and J genes are TRBV5-1 and TRBJ2-5; D gene ambiguous. Germline V gives CDR1 SGHRS, CDR2 YFSETQ. The CDR3 is 13 amino acids. V was shortened by 1 base and J by 5 bases, with 9 bases between the two germline ends. Here the CDR3 reads CASSLNDGETQYF. The CDR3 region has the DNA TGCGCCAGCAGCTTGAACGACGGGGAGACCCAGTACTTC.

The rearrangement joins TRBV5-1 to TRBJ1-2; 7 nucleotides align to TRBD1. The CDR3 runs 15 residues. From germline, CDR1 is SGHRS and CDR2 YFSETQ. V was pared by 0 bases and J by 8 bases, with 10 bases of the junction left unmatched. The chain's CDR3 is CASSLVDREKNGYTF. The DNA for the CDR3 is TGCGCCAGCAGCTTGGTCGACAGGGAAAAAAACGGCTACACCTTC.

In this sample, this clone turned up once. The rearrangement links TRBV19 to TRBJ2-6; tentative D call: TRBD2 (5 bases). The length of the CDR3 is 15 residues. Per germline, CDR1 LNHDA and CDR2 SQIVND (reference sequence). V was trimmed by 5 bases and J by 2 bases, leaving 10 bases between them. CDR3 bases: TGTGCCAGTAGTCCTCTCGGGGCTGGGGCCAACGTCCTGACTTTC. Encoded protein: CASSPLGAGANVLTF.

This clone was picked up many times. The V and J genes are TRBV23-1 and TRBJ2-1; perhaps TRBD2 as D (7 bases). TRBV23-1 qualifies as an ORF whose function is uncertain. Trimming left V 9 bases short and J 6 bases short, with 12 bases between. The CDR3 length is 12 residues. The chain's CDR3 is CARGRGVNEQFF. The CDR3 nucleotides are TGCGCCAGGGGGAGGGGGGTCAATGAGCAGTTCTTC.

J is TRBJ1-2 and V is TRBV21-1. TRBV21-1 is a pseudogene. This CDR3 is built from 11 residues. The CDR3 DNA sequence: TGTGCCAGCAGTAACGGTAGTGGCTACACCTTC. Its translation: CASSNGSGYTF.

The genes are TRBV19 and TRBJ1-1, with a possible D match to TRBD1 (5 bases). With 1 base removed from V and 0 bases from J, the gap between germline ends came to 6 bases. The CDR3 length is 14 residues. From germline, CDR1 is LNHDA and CDR2 SQIVND (reference sequence). CDR3 in amino acids: CASSIGQLNTEAFF. The CDR3 DNA reads as TGTGCCAGTAGTATAGGACAGCTGAACACTGAAGCTTTCTTT. Supplemented by reference TRBV19 and TRBJ1-1, the full variable domain reads DGGITQSPKYLFRKEGQNVTLSCEQNLNHDAMYWYRQDPGQGLRLIYYSQIVNDFQKGDIAEGYSVSREKKESFPLTVTSAQKNPTAFYLCASSIGQLNTEAFFGQGTRLTVV.

CDR3 amino acids: CASSPGGYGYTF. The CDR3 DNA reads as TGTGCCAGCAGCCCCGGGGGGTATGGCTACACCTTC. V and J are TRBV27 and TRBJ1-2, with D tentatively TRBD1 (5 bases). The CDR3 spans 12 residues. CDR1 and CDR2 (germline): MNHEY, SMNVEV (reference sequence). Trimming pared 6 bases from V and 5 bases from J, leaving 10 bases between.

The chain is built from TRBV6-6 and TRBJ2-5; D unclear. The CDR3 covers 15 residues. CDR1 is MNHNY, CDR2 SVGAGI, per germline (reference sequence). V shed 0 bases and J shed 5 bases, with 13 bases lying between them. The CDR3 nucleotides read TGTGCCAGCAGTTACTCAGGCGTCGTCAGGGAGACCCAGTACTTC. Amino acid sequence: CASSYSGVVRETQYF.

In nucleotides, the CDR3 is TGTGCCAGCAGCCCCGGGACTGACACCGGGGAGCTGTTTTTT. Residues: CASSPGTDTGELFF. The chain employs TRBV7-9 and TRBJ2-2, with D maybe TRBD2 (6 bases). Trimming took off 5 bases at V and 3 bases at J, with 10 bases between the two ends. The CDR3 covers 14 residues. CDR1 is SEHNR and CDR2 is FQNEAQ in the germline V gene (reference sequence).

This sequence joins TRBV28 and TRBJ2-7, with TRBD1 as a possible D gene (7 bases). This CDR3 is built from 11 residues. In germline, CDR1 is MDHEN, CDR2 SYDVKM. With 8 bases removed from V and 6 bases from J, the gap between germline ends came to 11 bases. CDR3 sequence reads: CASHQGGEQYF. The DNA for the CDR3 is TGTGCCAGCCACCAGGGGGGCGAGCAGTACTTC.

This clone has more than one count but fewer than ten. V is TRBV6-5 and J is TRBJ1-2; 7 nucleotides agree with TRBD1. This CDR3 has 14 amino acids. Germline lookup yields CDR1 MNHEY and CDR2 SVGAGI. V was clipped by 4 bases and J by 4 bases; unmatched bases: 6. The CDR3 DNA sequence: TGTGCCAGCAGTTTTGACAGGGCCCCCTATGGCTACACCTTC. Encoded protein: CASSFDRAPYGYTF.

The V and J genes are TRBV6-5 and TRBJ2-1, with 10 bases fitting TRBD1. The germline V gene encodes CDR1 MNHEY and CDR2 SVGAGI. V lost 6 bases to trimming and J lost 6 bases; unmatched junction nucleotides: 8. This CDR3 region has 15 residues. The DNA for the CDR3 is TGTGCCAGCAGACTTGGGACAGGGGCTGGCAATGAGCAGTTCTTC. This encodes CASRLGTGAGNEQFF.

The chain has TRBV28 and TRBJ2-2; D is undetermined. The ends were cut back, 5 bases at V and 7 bases at J, with 17 bases in the middle. The CDR3 spans 15 residues. Germline loops: CDR1 MDHEN, CDR2 SYDVKM. CDR3 amino acids: CASSISLSGSGELFF. For the CDR3, the DNA is TGTGCCAGCAGTATTAGTCTATCGGGTAGCGGGGAGCTGTTTTTT.

The chain uses TRBV7-9 and TRBJ2-7, with D maybe TRBD2 (6 bases). Trimming stripped 4 bases from V and 2 bases from J, with 12 bases between. Looked up from germline, CDR1 is SEHNR and CDR2 is FQNEAQ (reference sequence). This CDR3 spans 14 amino acids. CDR3: CASSSRTNTYEQYF. CDR3 bases: TGTGCCAGCAGCTCCCGGACTAACACCTACGAGCAGTACTTC. The variable domain in full, with the rest retrieved from reference TRBV7-9 and TRBJ2-7, is DTGVSQNPRHKITKRGQNVTFRCDPISEHNRLYWYRQTLGQGPEFLTYFQNEAQLEKSRLLSDRFSAERPKGSFSTLEIQRTEQGDSAMYLCASSSRTNTYEQYFGPGTRLTVT.

This chain uses TRBV11-3 with TRBJ2-1, with TRBD2 identical over 8 bases. Germline V gene data show CDR1 as SGHNT and CDR2 as YENEEA. Trimming cost V 5 bases and J 4 bases; bases outside gene matches: 4. There are 14 residues in the CDR3. CDR3 sequence reads: CASSPSGLYNEQFF. In nucleotides, the CDR3 is TGTGCCAGCAGCCCTAGCGGGTTATACAATGAGCAGTTCTTC. The complete variable domain, with remaining parts taken from reference TRBV11-3 and TRBJ2-1, reads EAGVVQSPRYKIIEKKQPVAFWCNPISGHNTLYWYLQNLGQGPELLIRYENEEAVDDSQLPKDRFSAERLKGVDSTLKIQPAELGDSAVYLCASSPSGLYNEQFFGPGTRLTVL.

This clone has only one observation. This rearrangement joins TRBV7-9 to TRBJ2-5; D is uncertain. The CDR3 extends over 13 amino acids. V was pared by 5 bases and J by 6 bases, with 13 bases between. CDR1 and CDR2 from the germline V gene are SEHNR and FQNEAQ (reference sequence). The CDR3 sequence: CASSPTTPKTQYF. The CDR3 region has the DNA TGTGCCAGCAGCCCCACTACTCCTAAGACCCAGTACTTC.

The rearrangement uses TRBV10-3 and TRBJ1-1, with TRBD1 identical over 11 bases. This CDR3 contains 15 residues. Per the germline V gene, CDR1 is ENHRY and CDR2 is SYGVKD. The ends lost 10 bases at V and 1 base at J; junction bases unmatched: 8. CDR3 amino acids: CATTGQGGPNTEAFF. The CDR3 region has the DNA TGTGCCACCACGGGACAGGGGGGGCCGAACACTGAAGCTTTCTTT.

The chain employs TRBV28 and TRBJ1-1; D unclear. This CDR3 is built from 12 residues. The V end lost 2 bases, the J end lost 8 bases, and 9 bases lay between the germline ends. Germline V lookup: CDR1 MDHEN, CDR2 SYDVKM. The CDR3 sequence: CASSLGKAEAFF. The CDR3 coding sequence is TGTGCCAGCAGTTTAGGAAAAGCGGAAGCTTTCTTT.

The rearrangement uses TRBV6-1 and TRBJ1-5, with 7 bases identical to TRBD1. V was pared by 5 bases and J by 6 bases, with 4 bases of the junction left unmatched. The CDR3 contains 13 residues. Germline CDR1 and CDR2: MNHNS and SASEGT. The CDR3 nucleotides are TGTGCCAGCAGTACTACAGGGGTTCAGCCCCAGCATTTT. Translated: CASSTTGVQPQHF.

This chain links TRBV6-5 with TRBJ1-4, with D possibly TRBD1 on 5 matching bases. The CDR3 is made up of 16 amino acids. The germline V and J ends were trimmed by 4 bases and 7 bases, with 19 bases remaining between them. Germline CDR1 and CDR2: MNHEY and SVGAGI. Here the CDR3 DNA reads TGTGCCAGCAGTTTCCGGGACGCGGGGGGAATTGAAAAACTGTTTTTT. Amino acid sequence: CASSFRDAGGIEKLFF.

The rearrangement joins TRBV4-1 to TRBJ1-5; no definite D call. Trimming shortened V by 0 bases and J by 3 bases, and 6 bases separated the two germline ends. The CDR3 sequence is 14 residues long. Germline V gene lookup returns CDR1 MGHRA and CDR2 YSYEKL. The CDR3 DNA reads as TGCGCCAGCAGCCAAGAACACGTCAATCAGCCCCAGCATTTT. It specifies CASSQEHVNQPQHF.

This clone was detected only once. The chain has TRBV7-2 and TRBJ2-2, with 7 bases that match TRBD1. The CDR3 has 16 residues. Germline V gene sequence: CDR1 SGHTA, CDR2 FQGNSA. The ends lost 0 bases at V and 0 bases at J; junction bases unmatched: 1. The CDR3 sequence is CASSLAGTANTGELFF. CDR3 nucleotide sequence: TGTGCCAGCAGCTTAGCCGGGACAGCGAACACCGGGGAGCTGTTTTTT.

The chain combines TRBV7-2 with TRBJ2-7, with TRBD1 as a possible D gene (6 bases). Trimming left V 5 bases short and J 0 bases short, with 23 bases between. The CDR3 is 18 residues long. Per the germline V gene, CDR1 is SGHTA and CDR2 is FQGNSA. CDR3 sequence: CASSLRQGSGSPSYEQYF. DNA for the CDR3: TGTGCCAGCAGCCTACGTCAGGGGTCGGGCAGCCCCTCCTACGAGCAGTACTTC.

The V gene is TRBV28, the J gene TRBJ1-4; a possible D gene is TRBD1 (5 bases). This CDR3 region has 13 residues. V was shortened by 8 bases and J by 7 bases, with 14 bases between the two germline ends. The V gene's germline CDR1 is MDHEN and CDR2 SYDVKM. For the CDR3, the DNA is TGTGCCAGCGCTGGGGCGTCCCTTGAAAAACTGTTTTTT. Encoded protein: CASAGASLEKLFF.

The gene calls are TRBV7-8 and TRBJ2-3; a weak D match, TRBD2 (6 bases). The V gene's germline CDR1 is SGHVS and CDR2 FQNEAQ. This CDR3 has 19 residues. Trimming left V 4 bases short and J 0 bases short, with 23 bases between. The CDR3 region is CASSSGGTFHSSSTDTQYF. Here the CDR3 DNA reads TGTGCCAGCAGCTCCGGAGGGACGTTCCACAGTTCTAGCACAGATACGCAGTATTTT.

In its sample, this clone was seen a few times. The chain couples TRBV19 to TRBJ2-3, with 15 bases fitting TRBD2. The CDR3 contains 16 residues. Germline V CDR1 and CDR2: LNHDA, SQIVND (reference sequence). Trimming at V came to 6 bases and at J to 5 bases, leaving 6 bases not matched to a gene. CDR3 amino acids: CASSHGLAGGRDTQYF. The CDR3 DNA follows: TGTGCCAGTAGCCACGGACTAGCGGGGGGGAGAGATACGCAGTATTTT.

The chain employs TRBV5-4 and TRBJ2-3; D remains unclear. The CDR3 runs 14 residues. Per the germline V gene, CDR1 is SGHNT and CDR2 is YYREEE (reference sequence). V was cut by 1 base and J by 0 bases, with 6 bases left in between. CDR3 bases: TGTGCCAGCAGCTTGAAGGAGAGCACAGATACGCAGTATTTT. Amino acid sequence: CASSLKESTDTQYF.

The J gene is TRBJ2-3, the V gene TRBV4-2; no clear D. Trimming took 0 bases from V and 5 from J, leaving 6 bases between them. The V gene's germline CDR1 is LGHNA and CDR2 YNFKEQ. The CDR3 extends over 13 amino acids. The CDR3: CASSQDPLDTQYF. CDR3 DNA: TGTGCCAGCAGCCAAGACCCTTTAGATACGCAGTATTTT.